These 14 T cell receptor beta chains share one sample of origin, sequenced in a study of shared clonotypes between healthy human individuals (dated by TCRdb to the early 2020s). The library was obtained by the immunoSEQ multiplex PCR assay. The immuneACCESS repertoire file appears here via TCRdb, limited to in-frame rearrangements. These files lack a portion of the clones; in checked studies, under half of the deficit traces to unresolved V genes, and the cause of the others is not known. Within this sample are around 1,000,000 clones, with approximately 77% of them counted one time only. The ten largest clones capture 0.89% of the sample. Sequences were obtained from memory CD4+ T cells from PBMCs. The cell subset or site label on this specimen signifies: CD45RA-negative fraction. The origin of the receptors is a man younger than 35 in good health. Some clones in this sample may be carry-over from other donors' samples.

In its sample, this clone was seen once. The chain employs TRBV7-9 and TRBJ1-2, with D possibly TRBD1 on 6 matching bases. The length of the CDR3 is 15 residues. The germline V and J ends were trimmed by 6 bases and 8 bases, with 22 bases remaining between them. CDR1 is SEHNR and CDR2 is FQNEAQ in the germline V gene (reference sequence). The CDR3: CASSSRDIDFRGYTF. The DNA for the CDR3 is TGTGCCAGCAGTAGCCGGGACATAGATTTCAGAGGCTACACCTTC.

This chain uses TRBV5-1 with TRBJ1-5; D is ambiguous. The CDR3 extends over 15 amino acids. The germline gives CDR1 SGHRS, CDR2 YFSETQ. With 0 bases removed from V and 3 bases from J, the gap between germline ends came to 10 bases. This CDR3 is CASSLDPRTNQPQHF. The CDR3 coding sequence is TGCGCCAGCAGCTTGGACCCCAGGACCAATCAGCCCCAGCATTTT.

The CDR3 region has the DNA TGTGCCAGCAGCAGGGTTTACACTGAAGCTTTCTTT. Translation gives CASSRVYTEAFF. The V gene is TRBV28, the J gene TRBJ1-1, with D tentatively TRBD1 (5 bases). The CDR3 is 12 amino acids. The germline V gene has CDR1 MDHEN and CDR2 SYDVKM. V lost 6 bases, J lost 3 bases, and 8 bases lay in between.

The V call is TRBV28, the J call TRBJ1-2, with a possible D match to TRBD1 (6 bases). The ends were cut back, 7 bases at V and 0 bases at J, with 15 bases in the middle. This CDR3 is 15 amino acids long. Germline assignment: CDR1 MDHEN and CDR2 SYDVKM. The CDR3 protein is CASTEGGPTNYGYTF. The CDR3 nucleotides read TGTGCCAGCACCGAAGGGGGGCCTACTAACTATGGCTACACCTTC.

This chain joins TRBV28 and TRBJ2-2, with 7 bases that match TRBD1. Germline V gives CDR1 MDHEN, CDR2 SYDVKM. Trimming removed 3 bases from V and 6 bases from J; junction bases left unmatched: 13. CDR3 length: 17 residues. The CDR3 DNA reads as TGTGCCAGCAGTTTCTATCAAGCAGGGGGACGGTCCGGGGAGCTGTTTTTT. This codes for CASSFYQAGGRSGELFF.

V gene TRBV12-2 combines with J gene TRBJ2-7; the table assigns TRBD2, which was not confirmed against the DNA. TRBV12-2 is termed a pseudogene. The CDR3 is 14 residues long. In DNA, the CDR3 is TGTGCAAGTCGCTTAAGGCGGGAACACTACGAGCAGTACTTC. Amino acid sequence: CASRLRREHYEQYF.

Only one count was recorded for this clone. The chain carries TRBV5-1 and TRBJ2-7, with TRBD1 matching 10 bases. In germline, CDR1 is SGHRS, CDR2 YFSETQ. There are 15 residues in the CDR3. The V gene end was trimmed by 3 bases and the J gene end by 5 bases; junction bases not matched to a gene: 8. CDR3 coding DNA: TGCGCCAGCAGCTCAAGACAGGGGGCCGCAGACGAGCAGTACTTC. It codes for CASSSRQGAADEQYF.

The V gene is TRBV9, the J gene TRBJ1-2, with D uncertain. Deletions cut 0 bases from V and 6 bases from J, with 9 bases between. Germline V gives CDR1 SGDLS, CDR2 YYNGEE. This CDR3 is 13 amino acids long. The CDR3 DNA reads as TGTGCCAGCAGCGTAGATAGCGGGGATGGCTACACCTTC. Translating gives CASSVDSGDGYTF.

The J gene is TRBJ2-2, the V gene TRBV13; no clear D gene. The CDR3 loop spans 15 amino acids. V lost 1 base to trimming and J lost 1 base, with 7 bases between them. Germline V gives CDR1 PRHDT, CDR2 FYEKMQ (reference sequence). CDR3 DNA: TGTGCCAGCAGCTTAGTATATCGGAACACCGGGGAGCTGTTTTTT. As protein: CASSLVYRNTGELFF.

V and J are TRBV19 and TRBJ1-5; 11 nucleotides align to TRBD1. The CDR3 runs to 18 residues. CDR1 is LNHDA and CDR2 is SQIVND in the germline V gene (reference sequence). Trimming removed 5 bases from V and 1 base from J; junction bases left unmatched: 10. CDR3 nucleotide sequence: TGTGCCAGTAGTTACCGACCGGACAGGGGGCTAAGCAATCAGCCCCAGCATTTT. It specifies CASSYRPDRGLSNQPQHF.

The V gene is TRBV21-1, the J gene TRBJ1-1. TRBV21-1 is recorded as a pseudogene. The CDR3 is made up of 13 amino acids. In nucleotides, the CDR3 is TGTGCCAGCAGCACCTTGAGGGACACTGAAGCTTTCTTT. It codes for CASSTLRDTEAFF.

This sequence joins TRBV30 and TRBJ1-5; D is uncertain. The V gene lost 4 bases and the J gene lost 2 bases, with 12 bases spanning the gap. The CDR3 is 14 amino acids. CDR1 is GTSNPN, CDR2 SVGIG, per germline (reference sequence). Written as DNA, the CDR3 is TGTGCCTGGACTCCGCAGCACGGCAATCAGCCCCAGCATTTT. Translated: CAWTPQHGNQPQHF.

This clone showed up many times. The chain is built from TRBV30 and TRBJ1-6, with D unclear. Trimming removed 2 bases at V and 8 bases at J, with 16 bases between. CDR1 GTSNPN and CDR2 SVGIG come from the germline V gene (reference sequence). This CDR3 contains 15 residues. The CDR3 is CAWSSFLPDHSPLHF. CDR3 coding DNA: TGTGCCTGGAGTTCCTTTCTACCGGACCATTCACCCCTCCACTTT.

Concerning this clone itself: Other nucleotide sequences in the sample specify the same CDR3. The chain has TRBV11-2 and TRBJ1-4; TRBD1 matches 7 bases. The junction had 4 bases not matched to a gene; V was cut back by 3 bases and J by 6 bases. The CDR3 extends over 14 amino acids. Germline assignment: CDR1 SGHAT and CDR2 FQNNGV. CDR3 bases: TGTGCCAGCAGCTTGAGGGGGCGCGATGAAAAACTGTTTTTT. Protein: CASSLRGRDEKLFF.